Following are 21 T cell receptor beta chains from one sample sequenced in a study of CXCR3-negative and CXCR3-positive naive CD8 T cells. The libraries of TRB cDNA were constructed through 5' RACE using UMI labels. One entry per CDR3 protein, without DNA, is what TCRdb gives after re-calling the 5' RACE reads. This table holds under 30,000 distinct CDR3 sequences. Source material: memory CD8+ T cells from blood. The receptor set was obtained from a human donor in good health. Some clones in this sample may be carry-over from other donors' samples.

This chain connects TRBV12-3 or TRBV12-4 to TRBJ2-7; the TCRdb D gene call, TRBD1, has no DNA to confirm it. The CDR3 extends over 13 amino acids. CDR3 amino acids: CASSFGQTYEQYF.

The genes are TRBV4-3 and TRBJ2-1; TCRdb indicates TRBD1, and absent DNA this call remains unverified. Germline assignment: CDR1 LGHNA and CDR2 YSLEER. This CDR3 is built from 16 residues. The CDR3 sequence is CASSQEILGAGNEQFF.

The chain couples TRBV29-1 to TRBJ1-2. The CDR3 is made up of 13 amino acids. CDR1 SQVTM and CDR2 ANQGSEA come from the germline V gene. The CDR3 here is CSAFTSAFYGYTF.

The chain recombines TRBV20-1 with TRBJ1-5. In germline, CDR1 is DFQATT, CDR2 SNEGSKA (reference sequence). The CDR3 has 14 residues. The chain's CDR3 is CSASWQVENQPQHF.

The chain uses TRBV7-9 and TRBJ1-1. This CDR3 has 11 amino acids. The V gene's germline CDR1 is SEHNR and CDR2 FQNEAQ (reference sequence). This CDR3 reads CASSLLAEAFF.

The rearrangement uses TRBV12-3 or TRBV12-4 and TRBJ2-5; absent DNA, TCRdb's TRBD2 call cannot be checked. The CDR3 contains 16 residues. CDR3 sequence reads: CASSTASGGPQETQYF.

This chain joins TRBV28 and TRBJ2-1; as DNA is missing, the TRBD2 call by TCRdb cannot be tested. The germline V gene encodes CDR1 MDHEN and CDR2 SYDVKM. The CDR3 loop spans 12 amino acids. The CDR3 protein is CASSNSEHEQFF.

The chain couples TRBV15 to TRBJ2-3; TCRdb indicates TRBD2, and absent DNA this call remains unverified. The CDR3 totals 15 residues. CDR1 is LNHNV, CDR2 YYDKDF, per germline (reference sequence). CDR3 sequence: CATSRSRGPLDTQYF.

The gene calls are TRBV6-2 or TRBV6-3 and TRBJ2-7; with no DNA, the TCRdb D assignment of TRBD2 cannot be verified. The germline V gene encodes CDR1 MNHEY and CDR2 SVGEGT. The CDR3 has 15 amino acids. The CDR3 loop is CASSQTEGWTYEQYF.

The chain couples TRBV29-1 to TRBJ2-1; the TRBD2 assignment by TCRdb is unverifiable without DNA. Germline CDR1 reads SQVTM; CDR2 reads ANQGSEA. The CDR3 loop spans 14 amino acids. CDR3 residues: CSVEGTSLVNEQFF.

J is TRBJ2-7 and V is TRBV4-1. The CDR3 has 13 residues. Looked up from germline, CDR1 is MGHRA and CDR2 is YSYEKL. The CDR3 region is CASGVGASYEQYF.

The chain joins TRBV7-9 to TRBJ2-7; the TRBD1 assignment by TCRdb is unverifiable without DNA. The germline CDR1 and CDR2 sequences are SEHNR and FQNEAQ (reference sequence). CDR3 length: 13 amino acids. CDR3 loop: CASSGTGVDEQYF.

The CDR3 is CASSRPRQGGTDTQYF. The gene calls are TRBV2 and TRBJ2-3; the TCRdb D gene call, TRBD1, has no DNA to confirm it. Germline values: CDR1 SNHLY, CDR2 FYNNEI. The CDR3 extends over 16 amino acids.

This chain connects TRBV25-1 to TRBJ2-5. This CDR3 is built from 11 residues. CDR1 is MGHDK and CDR2 is SYGVNS in the germline V gene. CDR3 sequence: CATGLGETQYF.

The chain employs TRBV6-5 and TRBJ2-2; TCRdb outputs TRBD2, but without DNA this stays unchecked. The CDR3 length is 16 residues. The germline V gene encodes CDR1 MNHEY and CDR2 SVGAGI. This CDR3 is CASSYATGTQTGELFF.

This clonotype is large by frequency. V and J are TRBV29-1 and TRBJ2-2. Germline V gives CDR1 SQVTM, CDR2 ANQGSEA. The CDR3 has 15 amino acids. CDR3 protein: CSVEWETANTGELFF.

The chain combines TRBV12-3 or TRBV12-4 with TRBJ2-5; TCRdb outputs TRBD1, but without DNA this stays unchecked. CDR3 length: 15 residues. This CDR3 reads CASSPGQGFVETQYF.

This chain links TRBV12-3 or TRBV12-4 with TRBJ2-3. This CDR3 contains 13 residues. The CDR3 reads CASSLALRDTQYF.

This rearrangement joins TRBV4-3 to TRBJ1-2. The CDR3 consists of 16 residues. Germline CDR1 is LGHNA and CDR2 is YSLEER. The CDR3 here is CASSQEIGTRTLGYTF.

The chain uses TRBV6-9 and TRBJ2-2; TCRdb designates TRBD1, a call that cannot be tested without DNA. Germline V gene data show CDR1 as MNHGY and CDR2 as SVAAGI. CDR3 length: 18 residues. The CDR3: CASSYPTYRVTGTGELFF.

This clonotype is labeled medium-sized (0.01 to 0.1%) based on frequency. This rearrangement joins TRBV11-3 to TRBJ2-1; TCRdb lists TRBD1, though no DNA is available to test this call. The CDR3 spans 17 residues. Germline V gene lookup returns CDR1 SGHNT and CDR2 YENEEA. CDR3 loop: CASSPMKGQLSYNEQFF.